This TCR beta chain appears in the sequencing data of a study of blood T cell repertoires in COVID-19. About the research overall: The study drew acute and convalescent COVID-19 samples from the United States, Italy and Spain. PBMCs, B-cell-depleted T cells, or T cells were the source of the cDNA or gDNA that made up the material.

Per the authors' pipeline: Reference gene primer amplification gave estimated nucleated cell counts. The repertoire was sequenced with immunoSEQ multiplex PCR; TCRdb's copy has only in-frame clones and lacks some. D and trimming were read from the DNA, whereas the V and J calls and clone size are those reported in that table. The sample has 30,000 to 40,000 clones; roughly 87% are singletons. V was shortened by 5 bases and J by 4 bases, with 23 bases between the two germline ends. The CDR3 loop spans 17 amino acids. Per germline, CDR1 LNHDA and CDR2 SQIVND (reference sequence). This clone is a singleton in its sample.

The TCR sequence derives from a man over 45 with active or convalescent COVID-19. The chain uses TRBV19 and TRBJ1-2; the D gene is possibly TRBD1 (6 bases). Input material: peripheral blood. CDR3 sequence (DNA): TGTGCCAGTAGTCGGGTCCGAGGTACAGGGAATTTCTATGGCTACACCTTC. It translates to CASSRVRGTGNFYGYTF.